The 29 T cell receptor beta chains below were found in one sample sequenced in a study of cytomegalovirus exposure and HLA in healthy donors. The PCR had 60 Vbeta and 13 Jbeta primers. Method: immunoSEQ multiplex PCR; TCRdb's copy keeps in-frame clones and lacks some. The sample lists over 150,000 clones; over 70% were seen once. Material: PBMCs. The receptors come from a man aged 25-45 years in good health and CMV-seropositive.

The rearrangement uses TRBV28 and TRBJ2-7; a possible D gene is TRBD2 (7 bases). Germline values: CDR1 MDHEN, CDR2 SYDVKM. Trimming shortened V by 5 bases and J by 4 bases, and 30 bases separated the two germline ends. The CDR3 contains 19 residues. CDR3 region: CASSPGRVARGGGGYEQYF. CDR3 nucleotide sequence: TGTGCCAGCAGTCCGGGAAGGGTCGCGCGGGGAGGGGGAGGATACGAGCAGTACTTC.

V and J are TRBV7-2 and TRBJ2-2, with 10 bases aligning to TRBD2. The germline V gene has CDR1 SGHTA and CDR2 FQGNSA. With V trimmed by 6 bases and J by 5 bases, 12 bases remained unmatched. The CDR3 has 17 amino acids. The DNA of the CDR3 is TGTGCCAGCAGATTAACTGCTAGCGGGAGTCCAACCGGGGAGCTGTTTTTT. Its translation is CASRLTASGSPTGELFF.

The chain has TRBV30 and TRBJ2-7; 7 bases align to TRBD1. CDR1 and CDR2 (germline): GTSNPN, SVGIG (reference sequence). J gave up 2 bases and V 3 bases, and 4 bases lay outside the gene matches. The CDR3 spans 13 residues. CDR3 in DNA: TGTGCCTGGAGACAGGGGCCGGCCTACGAGCAGTACTTC. Translating gives CAWRQGPAYEQYF.

The chain couples TRBV18 to TRBJ2-2; D is unresolved. Germline CDR1 reads KGHSH; CDR2 reads LQKENI. V lost 1 base and J 0 bases, leaving 6 bases between the germline ends. The CDR3 spans 15 residues. The CDR3 loop reads CASSPLVSNTGELFF. CDR3 nucleotide sequence: TGTGCCAGCTCACCACTAGTTTCGAACACCGGGGAGCTGTTTTTT.

This clone was counted a few times. V gene TRBV4-1 combines with J gene TRBJ2-1; 11 bases line up with TRBD1. With 3 bases clipped from V and 8 bases from J, the junction kept 6 bases outside the gene matches. CDR3 length: 15 residues. CDR1 and CDR2 from the germline V gene are MGHRA and YSYEKL. The CDR3 loop is CASSHEGQGAYEQFF. CDR3 coding DNA: TGCGCCAGCAGCCACGAAGGACAGGGGGCCTATGAGCAGTTCTTC.

This clone showed up just a few times. The CDR3: CASSLSRANEKLFF. The CDR3, as DNA: TGTGCCAGCAGCTTAAGCCGGGCTAATGAAAAACTGTTTTTT. The chain employs TRBV7-8 and TRBJ1-4, with D uncertain. Germline V gene data show CDR1 as SGHVS and CDR2 as FQNEAQ. The CDR3 is 14 amino acids. Trimming pared 2 bases from V and 3 bases from J, leaving 7 bases between.

V usage is TRBV29-1 and J usage is TRBJ2-3; 11 positions agree with TRBD1. CDR1 and CDR2 (germline): SQVTM, ANQGSEA. V trimming: 0 bases; J trimming: 6 bases; junction bases outside the gene matches: 14. This CDR3 is 18 amino acids long. CDR3 DNA sequence: TGCAGCGTTGAAGATGCCTTTCTTGGACAGGGGGCGTCCGATACGCAGTATTTT. It encodes CSVEDAFLGQGASDTQYF.

This chain joins TRBV11-2 and TRBJ2-1; TRBD2 aligns across 12 bases. The CDR3 is made up of 16 amino acids. V lost 5 bases and J lost 7; bases outside the gene matches: 9. Germline loops: CDR1 SGHAT, CDR2 FQNNGV. CDR3 loop: CASSVRLAGVLNEQFF. CDR3 nucleotide sequence: TGTGCCAGCAGCGTAAGACTAGCGGGAGTTTTAAATGAGCAGTTCTTC.

V usage is TRBV5-4 and J usage is TRBJ1-2; no firm D call. Trimming took 0 bases from V and 4 from J, leaving 13 bases between them. Germline values: CDR1 SGHNT, CDR2 YYREEE (reference sequence). The CDR3 is 15 amino acids. The CDR3: CASSLDWEDSYGYTF. The DNA of the CDR3 is TGTGCCAGCAGCTTGGATTGGGAGGATAGCTATGGCTACACCTTC.

The chain combines TRBV5-1 with TRBJ2-7; 8 bases are a match to TRBD1. Germline CDR1 and CDR2: SGHRS and YFSETQ. The CDR3 contains 15 residues. Trimming took 5 bases from V and 6 from J; bases not matched to a gene: 13. Here the CDR3 reads CASRYSGTGRCEQYF. The CDR3, as DNA: TGCGCCAGCAGATATTCCGGGACAGGCCGTTGCGAGCAGTACTTC.

CDR3 DNA: TGTGCCAGCAGTGCCCCACCAAGCGGGAGAGGGGAGACCCAGTACTTC. It yields the protein CASSAPPSGRGETQYF. The chain combines TRBV28 with TRBJ2-5; 8 nucleotides agree with TRBD2. CDR3 size: 16 residues. Germline CDR1 reads MDHEN; CDR2 reads SYDVKM. V lost 5 bases, J lost 5 bases, and 13 bases stayed unmatched.

The V and J genes are TRBV27 and TRBJ1-1; tentatively, D is TRBD1 (5 bases). CDR3 length: 14 residues. CDR1 and CDR2 (germline): MNHEY, SMNVEV (reference sequence). Between the trimmed V and J ends, which lost 3 bases and 4 bases, there was a span of 12 bases. CDR3: CASSFGQGTTEAFF. The CDR3 DNA reads TGTGCCAGCAGTTTTGGGCAGGGTACCACTGAAGCTTTCTTT.

The genes are TRBV6-5 and TRBJ2-7, with 10 bases that match TRBD2. V lost 0 bases to trimming and J lost 2 bases; unmatched junction nucleotides: 4. Germline-derived CDR1 and CDR2 are MNHEY and SVGAGI. CDR3 size: 16 residues. The CDR3 region has the DNA TGTGCCAGCAGTTACTCGCGGACTAGCGGAACCTACGAGCAGTACTTC. The encoded protein is CASSYSRTSGTYEQYF.

The V gene is TRBV5-5, the J gene TRBJ2-3; 7 bases align to TRBD1. CDR1 is SGHKS and CDR2 is YYEKEE in the germline V gene (reference sequence). Trimming cost V 3 bases and J 5 bases; bases outside gene matches: 12. The CDR3 contains 16 residues. The CDR3 region is CASSSPPGQVIDTQYF. The DNA of the CDR3 is TGTGCCAGCAGCTCCCCTCCCGGACAGGTGATAGATACGCAGTATTTT.

The chain is built from TRBV9 and TRBJ2-1; tentative D call: TRBD2 (6 bases). Germline-derived CDR1 and CDR2 are SGDLS and YYNGEE. The length of the CDR3 is 16 residues. The V gene lost 0 bases and the J gene lost 4 bases, with 14 bases spanning the gap. This chain's CDR3 is CASSVGGATFYNEQFF. The DNA for the CDR3 is TGTGCCAGCAGCGTAGGCGGGGCCACTTTTTACAATGAGCAGTTCTTC.

This clone appeared a single time. The V and J genes are TRBV28 and TRBJ1-2, with 7 positions matching TRBD1. This CDR3 has 13 residues. With 8 bases clipped from V and 4 bases from J, the junction kept 7 bases outside the gene matches. Germline V CDR1 and CDR2: MDHEN, SYDVKM. CDR3 coding DNA: TGTGCCAGCCGACAGGGACGATTCTATGGCTACACCTTC. This sequence encodes CASRQGRFYGYTF.

This clone was seen a single time. The V gene is TRBV6-5, the J gene TRBJ2-7, with D possibly TRBD2 on 6 matching bases. The germline CDR1 and CDR2 sequences are MNHEY and SVGAGI. The V end was cut by 8 bases, the J end by 6 bases, with 14 bases between. This CDR3 spans 12 amino acids. CDR3 nucleotides: TGTGCCAGCTCCCGCGGGATTGGCGAGCAGTACTTC. Protein: CASSRGIGEQYF.

The chain is built from TRBV19 and TRBJ1-5, with D tentatively TRBD1 (5 bases). The V end was cut by 4 bases, the J end by 3 bases, with 10 bases between. Per germline, CDR1 LNHDA and CDR2 SQIVND (reference sequence). The CDR3 has 14 residues. The CDR3 DNA sequence: TGTGCCAGTAGTAGGGGGGGTGACAATCAGCCCCAGCATTTT. It yields the protein CASSRGGDNQPQHF.

The chain has TRBV7-9 and TRBJ1-1; possible D gene TRBD1, 6 bases. The length of the CDR3 is 14 residues. Germline lookup yields CDR1 SEHNR and CDR2 FQNEAQ (reference sequence). Trimming took 4 bases from V and 2 from J, leaving 11 bases between them. CDR3 DNA sequence: TGTGCCAGCAGCTGGGACACCCCTAACACTGAAGCTTTCTTT. This codes for CASSWDTPNTEAFF.

This clone was observed a single time. The V gene is TRBV28, the J gene TRBJ1-1; D remains ambiguous. The germline gives CDR1 MDHEN, CDR2 SYDVKM. V was clipped by 6 bases and J by 3 bases, with 17 bases between them. CDR3 length equals 15 residues. Here the CDR3 reads CASRTSPGGYTEAFF. The CDR3 DNA sequence: TGTGCCAGCAGGACGAGCCCGGGAGGGTACACTGAAGCTTTCTTT.

The CDR3 protein is CAWARQGSGGNTIYF. The CDR3 DNA reads TGTGCCTGGGCCAGACAGGGGTCTGGAGGAAACACCATATATTTT. The chain recombines TRBV30 with TRBJ1-3; 8 positions agree with TRBD1. J gave up 4 bases and V 5 bases, and 10 bases lay outside the gene matches. CDR3 length: 15 amino acids. Germline CDR1 reads GTSNPN; CDR2 reads SVGIG (reference sequence).

The CDR3: CASSWGRDRGGTEAFF. In nucleotides, the CDR3 is TGTGCCAGCAGCTGGGGCCGGGACAGGGGTGGCACTGAAGCTTTCTTT. The J gene is TRBJ1-1, the V gene TRBV11-2; 10 bases agree with TRBD1. After removal of 4 bases from V and 4 bases from J, the junction contained 9 bases not matched to a gene. This CDR3 spans 16 amino acids. The germline CDR1 and CDR2 sequences are SGHAT and FQNNGV. The full variable domain, its missing parts supplied by reference TRBV11-2 and TRBJ1-1, is EAGVAQSPRYKIIEKRQSVAFWCNPISGHATLYWYQQILGQGPKLLIQFQNNGVVDDSQLPKDRFSAERLKGVDSTLKIQPAKLEDSAVYLCASSWGRDRGGTEAFFGQGTRLTVV.

The rearrangement links TRBV29-1 to TRBJ2-3; 9 nucleotides match TRBD2. This CDR3 is built from 14 residues. Per germline, CDR1 SQVTM and CDR2 ANQGSEA. Trimming cost V 6 bases and J 2 bases; bases outside gene matches: 6. DNA of the CDR3: TGCAGCGTCGGAAGCGGGAGGTTCACAGATACGCAGTATTTT. Encoded protein: CSVGSGRFTDTQYF.

This chain connects TRBV7-2 to TRBJ2-1, with 13 bases that match TRBD2. This CDR3 is 15 amino acids long. Germline values: CDR1 SGHTA, CDR2 FQGNSA. V lost 5 bases to trimming and J lost 8 bases; unmatched junction nucleotides: 6. The CDR3 nucleotides read TGTGCCAGCAGCAGAGGGACTAGCGGGATCGATGAGCAGTTCTTC. Protein product: CASSRGTSGIDEQFF.

The chain joins TRBV28 to TRBJ2-7; perhaps TRBD2 as D (5 bases). V was shortened by 3 bases and J by 0 bases, with 9 bases between the two germline ends. This CDR3 contains 14 residues. Looked up from germline, CDR1 is MDHEN and CDR2 is SYDVKM. In DNA, the CDR3 is TGTGCCAGCAGTTTTATAGCGAGCTCCTACGAGCAGTACTTC. Translated: CASSFIASSYEQYF.

The CDR3 region is CASSPWASVPYEQYF. DNA of the CDR3: TGTGCCAGCAGCCCGTGGGCTTCGGTCCCCTACGAGCAGTACTTC. This chain uses TRBV7-2 with TRBJ2-7; D ambiguous. CDR3 size: 15 residues. The germline V gene encodes CDR1 SGHTA and CDR2 FQGNSA. V lost 5 bases and J lost 2, with 16 bases in between.

The chain has TRBV28 and TRBJ1-5; 8 bases are shared with TRBD1. The CDR3 extends over 14 amino acids. Germline CDR1 MDHEN, CDR2 SYDVKM. With V trimmed by 6 bases and J by 5 bases, 6 bases remained unmatched. CDR3 coding DNA: TGTGCCAGCAGCCCTCGACAGGGGCATCAGCCCCAGCATTTT. This encodes CASSPRQGHQPQHF.

The gene calls are TRBV29-1 and TRBJ1-1; tentative D call: TRBD1 (5 bases). Between the trimmed V and J ends, which lost 4 bases and 1 base, there was a span of 10 bases. CDR3 length equals 13 residues. CDR1 and CDR2 (germline): SQVTM, ANQGSEA. The CDR3, as DNA: TGCAGCGTTGTCCCGACAGCGAACACTGAAGCTTTCTTT. Protein: CSVVPTANTEAFF. Supplemented by reference TRBV29-1 and TRBJ1-1, the full variable domain reads SAVISQKPSRDICQRGTSLTIQCQVDSQVTMMFWYRQQPGQSLTLIATANQGSEATYESGFVIDKFPISRPNLTFSTLTVSNMSPEDSSIYLCSVVPTANTEAFFGQGTRLTVV.

This chain connects TRBV6-1 to TRBJ2-7; D unclear. The germline V gene encodes CDR1 MNHNS and CDR2 SASEGT. V gave up 4 bases and J gave up 1 base, with 11 bases separating them. The CDR3 covers 14 residues. CDR3 sequence: CASSGKLSSYEQYF. The CDR3 bases are TGTGCCAGCAGTGGGAAACTAAGTTCCTACGAGCAGTACTTC.